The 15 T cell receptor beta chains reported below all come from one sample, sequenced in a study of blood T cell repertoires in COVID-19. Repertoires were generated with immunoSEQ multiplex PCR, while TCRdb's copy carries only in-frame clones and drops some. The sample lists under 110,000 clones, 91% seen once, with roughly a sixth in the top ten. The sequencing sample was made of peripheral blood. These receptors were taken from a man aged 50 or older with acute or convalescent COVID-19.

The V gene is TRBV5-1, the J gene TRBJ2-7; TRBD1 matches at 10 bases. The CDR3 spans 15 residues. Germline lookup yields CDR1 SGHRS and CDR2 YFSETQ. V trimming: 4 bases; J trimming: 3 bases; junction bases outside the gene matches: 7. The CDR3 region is CASSAGTGALYEQYF. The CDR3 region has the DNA TGCGCCAGCAGCGCCGGGACAGGGGCTCTCTACGAGCAGTACTTC.

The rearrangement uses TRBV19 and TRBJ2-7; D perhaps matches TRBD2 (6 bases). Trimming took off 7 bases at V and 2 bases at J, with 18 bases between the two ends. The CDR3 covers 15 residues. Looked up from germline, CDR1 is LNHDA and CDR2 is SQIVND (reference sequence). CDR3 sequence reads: CASTPVGTGAYEQYF. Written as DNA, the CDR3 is TGTGCCAGTACCCCAGTCGGGACTGGGGCCTACGAGCAGTACTTC.

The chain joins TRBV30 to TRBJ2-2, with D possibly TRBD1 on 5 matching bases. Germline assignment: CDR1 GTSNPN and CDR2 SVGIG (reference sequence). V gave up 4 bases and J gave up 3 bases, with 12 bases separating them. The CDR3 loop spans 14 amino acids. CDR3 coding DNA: TGTGCCTGGAATTTTAACAGGTACACCGGGGAGCTGTTTTTT. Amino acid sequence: CAWNFNRYTGELFF. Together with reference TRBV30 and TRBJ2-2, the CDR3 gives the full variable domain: SQTIHQWPATLVQPVGSPLSLECTVEGTSNPNLYWYRQAAGRGLQLLFYSVGIGQISSEVPQNLSASRPQDRQFILSSKKLLLSDSGFYLCAWNFNRYTGELFFGEGSRLTVL.

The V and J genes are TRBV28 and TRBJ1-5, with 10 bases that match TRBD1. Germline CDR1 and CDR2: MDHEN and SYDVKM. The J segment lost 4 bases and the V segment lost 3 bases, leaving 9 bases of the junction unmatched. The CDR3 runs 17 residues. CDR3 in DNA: TGTGCCAGCAGTTTCCTGATCGACAGGGGGCGAAATCAGCCCCAGCATTTT. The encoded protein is CASSFLIDRGRNQPQHF.

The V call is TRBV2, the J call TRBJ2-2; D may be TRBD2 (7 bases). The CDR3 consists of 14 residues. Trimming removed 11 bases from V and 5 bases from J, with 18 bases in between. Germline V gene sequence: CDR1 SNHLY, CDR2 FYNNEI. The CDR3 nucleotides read TGTGCCGCCCGAGACGGGGGGCGTACCGGGGAGCTGTTTTTT. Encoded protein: CAARDGGRTGELFF. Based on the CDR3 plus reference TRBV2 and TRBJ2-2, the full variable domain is EPEVTQTPSHQVTQMGQEVILRCVPISNHLYFYWYRQILGQKVEFLVSFYNNEISEKSEIFDDQFSVERPDGSNFTLKIRSTKLEDSAMYFCAARDGGRTGELFFGEGSRLTVL.

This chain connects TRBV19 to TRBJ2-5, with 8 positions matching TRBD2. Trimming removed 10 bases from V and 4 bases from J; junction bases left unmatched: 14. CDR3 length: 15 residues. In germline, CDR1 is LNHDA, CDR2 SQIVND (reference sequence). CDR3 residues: CATQSAGGGGETQYF. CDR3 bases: TGTGCCACCCAATCCGCGGGGGGCGGGGGAGAGACCCAGTACTTC. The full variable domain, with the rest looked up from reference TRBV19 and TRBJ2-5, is DGGITQSPKYLFRKEGQNVTLSCEQNLNHDAMYWYRQDPGQGLRLIYYSQIVNDFQKGDIAEGYSVSREKKESFPLTVTSAQKNPTAFYLCATQSAGGGGETQYFGPGTRLLVL.

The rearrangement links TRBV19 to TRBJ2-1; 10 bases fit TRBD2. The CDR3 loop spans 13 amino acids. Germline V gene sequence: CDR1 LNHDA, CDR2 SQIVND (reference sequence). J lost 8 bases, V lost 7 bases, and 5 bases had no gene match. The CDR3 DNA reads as TGTGCCAGTAAGCGGGGGGGCGGTGATGAGCAGTTCTTC. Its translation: CASKRGGGDEQFF.

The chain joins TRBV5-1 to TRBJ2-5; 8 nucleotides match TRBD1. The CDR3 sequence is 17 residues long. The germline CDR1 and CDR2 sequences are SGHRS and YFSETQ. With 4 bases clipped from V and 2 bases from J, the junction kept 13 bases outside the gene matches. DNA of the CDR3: TGCGCCAGCAGCCCCCGCCCGCAGGGGGCAAATCAAGAGACCCAGTACTTC. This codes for CASSPRPQGANQETQYF.

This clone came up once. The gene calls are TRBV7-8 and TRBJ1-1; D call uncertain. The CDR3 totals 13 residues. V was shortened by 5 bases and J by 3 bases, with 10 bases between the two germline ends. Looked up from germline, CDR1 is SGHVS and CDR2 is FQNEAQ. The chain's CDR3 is CASSPYKHTEAFF. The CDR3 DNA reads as TGTGCCAGCAGCCCATATAAGCACACTGAAGCTTTCTTT.

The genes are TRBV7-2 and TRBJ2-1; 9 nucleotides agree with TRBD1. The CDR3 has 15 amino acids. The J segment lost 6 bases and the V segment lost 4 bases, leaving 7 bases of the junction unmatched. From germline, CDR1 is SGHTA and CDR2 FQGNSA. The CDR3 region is CASSSPGQGPNEQFF. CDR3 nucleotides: TGTGCCAGCAGCTCGCCGGGACAGGGCCCCAATGAGCAGTTCTTC.

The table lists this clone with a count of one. The CDR3 loop is CASSRDRLNYGYTF. The CDR3 coding sequence is TGTGCCAGCAGTCGGGACAGATTAAACTATGGCTACACCTTC. This chain joins TRBV27 and TRBJ1-2; 7 positions match TRBD1. Germline CDR1 and CDR2: MNHEY and SMNVEV (reference sequence). Trimming removed 5 bases from V and 2 bases from J; junction bases left unmatched: 5. This CDR3 is built from 14 residues.

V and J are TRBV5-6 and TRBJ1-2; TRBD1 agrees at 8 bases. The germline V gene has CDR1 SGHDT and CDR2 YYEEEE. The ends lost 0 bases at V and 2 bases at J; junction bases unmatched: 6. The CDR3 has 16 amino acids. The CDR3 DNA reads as TGTGCCAGCAGCTTGGGAACGACAGGGGACAACTATGGCTACACCTTC. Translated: CASSLGTTGDNYGYTF.

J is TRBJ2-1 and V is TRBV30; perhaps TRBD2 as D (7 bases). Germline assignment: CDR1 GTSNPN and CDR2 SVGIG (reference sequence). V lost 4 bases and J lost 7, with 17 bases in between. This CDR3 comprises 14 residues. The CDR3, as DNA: TGTGCCTGGATAGGGAGGGGGGATCTGAATGAGCAGTTCTTC. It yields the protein CAWIGRGDLNEQFF.

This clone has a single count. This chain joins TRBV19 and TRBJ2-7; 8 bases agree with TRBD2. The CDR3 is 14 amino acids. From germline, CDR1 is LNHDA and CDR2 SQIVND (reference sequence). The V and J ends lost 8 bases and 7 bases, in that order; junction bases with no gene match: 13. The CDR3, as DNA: TGTGCCAGTCAAAAGCGGGGGACGACCGGGGAGCAGTACTTC. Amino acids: CASQKRGTTGEQYF.

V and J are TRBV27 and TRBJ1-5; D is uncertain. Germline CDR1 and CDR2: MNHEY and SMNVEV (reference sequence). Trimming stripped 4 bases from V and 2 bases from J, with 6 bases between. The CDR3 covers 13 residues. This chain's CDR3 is CASSYGGNQPQHF. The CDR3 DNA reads TGTGCCAGCAGTTACGGGGGCAATCAGCCCCAGCATTTT.